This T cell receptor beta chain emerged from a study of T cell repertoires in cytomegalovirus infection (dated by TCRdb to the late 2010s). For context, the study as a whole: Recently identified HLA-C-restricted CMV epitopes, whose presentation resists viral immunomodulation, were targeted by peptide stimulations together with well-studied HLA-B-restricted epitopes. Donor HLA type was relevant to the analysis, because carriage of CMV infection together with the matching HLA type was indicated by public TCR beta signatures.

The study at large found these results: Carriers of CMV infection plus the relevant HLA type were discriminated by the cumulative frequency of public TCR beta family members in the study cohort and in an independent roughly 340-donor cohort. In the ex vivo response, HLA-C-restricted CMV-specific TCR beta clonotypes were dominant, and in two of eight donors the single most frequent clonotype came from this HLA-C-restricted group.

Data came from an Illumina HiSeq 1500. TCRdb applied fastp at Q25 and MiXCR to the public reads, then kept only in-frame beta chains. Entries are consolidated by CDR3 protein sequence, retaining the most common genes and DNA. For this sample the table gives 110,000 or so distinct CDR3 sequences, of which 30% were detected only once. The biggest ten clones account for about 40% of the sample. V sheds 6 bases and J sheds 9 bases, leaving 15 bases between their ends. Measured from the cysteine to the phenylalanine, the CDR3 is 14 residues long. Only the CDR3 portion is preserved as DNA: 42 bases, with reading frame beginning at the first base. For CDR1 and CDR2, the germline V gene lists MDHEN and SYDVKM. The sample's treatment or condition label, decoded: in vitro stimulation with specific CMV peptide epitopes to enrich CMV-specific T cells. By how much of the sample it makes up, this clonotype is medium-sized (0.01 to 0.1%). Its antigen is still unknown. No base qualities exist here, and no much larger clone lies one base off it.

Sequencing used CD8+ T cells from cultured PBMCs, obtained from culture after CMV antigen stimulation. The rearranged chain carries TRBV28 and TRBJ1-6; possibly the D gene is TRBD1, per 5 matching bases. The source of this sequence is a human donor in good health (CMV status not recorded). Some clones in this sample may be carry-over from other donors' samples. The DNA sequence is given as TGTGCCAGCAGAATAGGGGCAGGGTTTTCACCCCTCCACTTT. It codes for CASRIGAGFSPLHF.